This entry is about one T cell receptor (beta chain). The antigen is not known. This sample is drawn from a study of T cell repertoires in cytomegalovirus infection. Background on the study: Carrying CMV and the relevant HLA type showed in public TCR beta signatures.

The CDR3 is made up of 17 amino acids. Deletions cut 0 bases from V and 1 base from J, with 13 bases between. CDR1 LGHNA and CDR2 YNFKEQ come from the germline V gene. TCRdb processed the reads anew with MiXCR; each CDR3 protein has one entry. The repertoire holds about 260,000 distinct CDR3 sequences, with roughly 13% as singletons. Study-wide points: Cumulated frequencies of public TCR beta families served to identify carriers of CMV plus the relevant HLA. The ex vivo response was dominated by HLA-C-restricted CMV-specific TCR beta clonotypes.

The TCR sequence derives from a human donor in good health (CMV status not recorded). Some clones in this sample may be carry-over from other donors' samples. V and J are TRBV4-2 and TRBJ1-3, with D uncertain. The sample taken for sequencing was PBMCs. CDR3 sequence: CASSQDQMLPSGNTIYF. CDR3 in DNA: TGTGCCAGCAGCCAAGATCAAATGCTTCCGTCTGGAAACACCATATATTTT.